These 32 T cell receptor beta chains were sequenced from one sample in a study of control samples from healthy donors and cancer patients. This table comes from immunoSEQ multiplex PCR, and its TCRdb copy is limited to in-frame clones, with some not included. The repertoire holds under 200,000 clones, with 94% as singletons. The specimen sequenced was blood. Every receptor here comes from a woman in her thirties or forties in good health.

The genes are TRBV6-5 and TRBJ1-5; 9 bases map to TRBD1. The CDR3 runs to 15 residues. The germline CDR1 and CDR2 sequences are MNHEY and SVGAGI. The J segment lost 4 bases and the V segment lost 6 bases, leaving 7 bases of the junction unmatched. For the CDR3, the DNA is TGTGCCAGCAGGACCGGGACAGGGAGTAATCAGCCCCAGCATTTT. Amino acids: CASRTGTGSNQPQHF.

The count of this clone is one. V is TRBV2 and J is TRBJ2-5; unclear D gene. V was shortened by 6 bases and J by 2 bases, with 10 bases between the two germline ends. This CDR3 contains 13 residues. Germline-derived CDR1 and CDR2 are SNHLY and FYNNEI. The CDR3 bases are TGTGCCAGCAGATTGATCCAGCAAGAGACCCAGTACTTC. As protein: CASRLIQQETQYF.

The chain has TRBV18 and TRBJ1-2; 8 nucleotides agree with TRBD1. From germline, CDR1 is KGHSH and CDR2 LQKENI. This CDR3 is 15 amino acids long. Trimming at V came to 1 base and at J to 13 bases, leaving 14 bases not matched to a gene. The CDR3 is CASSPLEGQAVSSTF. The CDR3 DNA sequence: TGTGCCAGCTCACCACTCGAGGGACAGGCCGTTAGCAGCACCTTC. The full variable domain, with the rest looked up from reference TRBV18 and TRBJ1-2, is NAGVMQNPRHLVRRRGQEARLRCSPMKGHSHVYWYRQLPEEGLKFMVYLQKENIIDESGMPKERFSAEFPKEGPSILRIQQVVRGDSAAYFCASSPLEGQAVSSTFGSGTRLTVV.

The chain combines TRBV27 with TRBJ2-7, with 9 bases that match TRBD1. The V segment lost 4 bases and the J segment 6 bases; nucleotides outside the gene matches: 7. Germline lookup yields CDR1 MNHEY and CDR2 SMNVEV (reference sequence). The CDR3 loop spans 14 amino acids. In nucleotides, the CDR3 is TGTGCCAGCAGTTCCGGGACAGGGTTGGGCGAGCAGTACTTC. Translated, it gives CASSSGTGLGEQYF.

The chain carries TRBV7-3 and TRBJ1-1; D is ambiguous. This CDR3 is built from 15 residues. CDR1 and CDR2 from the germline V gene are SGHTA and FQGTGA. The V and J ends lost 5 bases and 1 base respectively, with 14 bases between them. CDR3: CASSQTGGRNTEAFF. DNA of the CDR3: TGTGCCAGCAGCCAAACGGGAGGAAGGAACACTGAAGCTTTCTTT.

J is TRBJ1-1 and V is TRBV6-5; D is undetermined. V gave up 0 bases and J gave up 4 bases, with 9 bases separating them. Germline CDR1 reads MNHEY; CDR2 reads SVGAGI. The CDR3 consists of 14 residues. The CDR3 DNA follows: TGTGCCAGCAGTTACTCGAGGAGGAGCACTGAAGCTTTCTTT. Translation gives CASSYSRRSTEAFF.

This clone was detected once. For the CDR3, the DNA is TGTGCCAGCAGCTTAGATACCCGTACAGGGATCAACTACAATGAGCAGTTCTTC. This translates into CASSLDTRTGINYNEQFF. This sequence joins TRBV11-2 and TRBJ2-1; TRBD1 is a possible D gene (6 bases). V gave up 0 bases and J gave up 3 bases, with 18 bases separating them. CDR3 length equals 18 residues. The V gene's germline CDR1 is SGHAT and CDR2 FQNNGV.

The genes are TRBV7-2 and TRBJ2-6, with D hard to call. This CDR3 has 15 residues. CDR1 and CDR2 from the germline V gene are SGHTA and FQGNSA. Trimming removed 3 bases at V and 0 bases at J, with 6 bases between. This CDR3 is CASSLGNSGANVLTF. Here the CDR3 DNA reads TGTGCCAGCAGCTTGGGAAACTCTGGGGCCAACGTCCTGACTTTC.

The chain combines TRBV19 with TRBJ1-4; 8 bases map to TRBD1. The CDR3 loop spans 14 amino acids. Trimming took 6 bases from V and 4 from J; bases not matched to a gene: 4. Germline V gene data show CDR1 as LNHDA and CDR2 as SQIVND (reference sequence). The chain's CDR3 is CASRKQGDNEKLFF. CDR3 nucleotide sequence: TGTGCCAGTAGAAAACAGGGGGATAATGAAAAACTGTTTTTT. Together with reference TRBV19 and TRBJ1-4, the CDR3 gives the full variable domain: DGGITQSPKYLFRKEGQNVTLSCEQNLNHDAMYWYRQDPGQGLRLIYYSQIVNDFQKGDIAEGYSVSREKKESFPLTVTSAQKNPTAFYLCASRKQGDNEKLFFGSGTQLSVL.

The chain employs TRBV5-1 and TRBJ1-5; 11 bases fit TRBD1. This CDR3 has 15 amino acids. Germline V CDR1 and CDR2: SGHRS, YFSETQ. The ends lost 4 bases at V and 4 bases at J; junction bases unmatched: 4. CDR3 amino acids: CASSRTGGGNQPQHF. For the CDR3, the DNA is TGCGCCAGCAGCAGGACAGGGGGCGGAAATCAGCCCCAGCATTTT. Looking up the rest from reference TRBV5-1 and TRBJ1-5 gives the full variable domain: KAGVTQTPRYLIKTRGQQVTLSCSPISGHRSVSWYQQTPGQGLQFLFEYFSETQRNKGNFPGRFSGRQFSNSRSEMNVSTLELGDSALYLCASSRTGGGNQPQHFGDGTRLSIL.

V is TRBV7-9 and J is TRBJ1-1, with D unclear. Germline values: CDR1 SEHNR, CDR2 FQNEAQ (reference sequence). Between the trimmed V and J ends, which lost 8 bases and 2 bases, there was a span of 9 bases. There are 12 residues in the CDR3. The chain's CDR3 is CASWSLNTEAFF. Written as DNA, the CDR3 is TGTGCCAGCTGGTCCCTCAACACTGAAGCTTTCTTT.

The rearrangement uses TRBV19 and TRBJ1-6, with unresolved D. The CDR3 has 13 residues. Germline V gene data show CDR1 as LNHDA and CDR2 as SQIVND (reference sequence). Trimming stripped 5 bases from V and 8 bases from J, with 10 bases between. The CDR3 here is CASSYNRDSPLHF. The CDR3 nucleotides read TGTGCCAGTAGTTATAACAGAGATTCACCCCTCCACTTT. Looking up the rest from reference TRBV19 and TRBJ1-6 gives the full variable domain: DGGITQSPKYLFRKEGQNVTLSCEQNLNHDAMYWYRQDPGQGLRLIYYSQIVNDFQKGDIAEGYSVSREKKESFPLTVTSAQKNPTAFYLCASSYNRDSPLHFGNGTRLTVT.

The chain joins TRBV9 to TRBJ2-1; D not resolved. Germline loops: CDR1 SGDLS, CDR2 YYNGEE. Trimming left V 0 bases short and J 10 bases short, with 8 bases between. The CDR3 extends over 12 amino acids. The CDR3, as DNA: TGTGCCAGCAGCGTAGAAAGGTCGGAGCAGTTCTTC. Protein product: CASSVERSEQFF.

V is TRBV15 and J is TRBJ1-1, with a weak D call TRBD1 (5 bases). Trimming removed 3 bases at V and 4 bases at J, with 12 bases between. This CDR3 contains 14 residues. Germline V gives CDR1 LNHNV, CDR2 YYDKDF (reference sequence). CDR3 in amino acids: CATSSRGAVTEAFF. CDR3 coding DNA: TGTGCCACCAGCAGTCGAGGGGCGGTCACTGAAGCTTTCTTT.

The chain uses TRBV5-8 and TRBJ1-6; 8 bases match TRBD1. The CDR3 covers 16 residues. V shed 3 bases, J shed 6 bases, and the junction held 8 bases outside the gene matches. The germline V gene encodes CDR1 SGHTS and CDR2 YDEGEE. The chain's CDR3 is CASSSADRGRNSPLHF. CDR3 in DNA: TGTGCCAGCAGCTCTGCCGACAGGGGTCGTAATTCACCCCTCCACTTT.

This CDR3 is CASSFRQSAEQYF. The CDR3 nucleotides are TGTGCCAGCAGTTTTCGACAGTCGGCCGAGCAGTACTTC. The chain carries TRBV12-3 or TRBV12-4 and TRBJ2-7; tentatively, D is TRBD1 (5 bases). V was pared by 3 bases and J by 6 bases, with 12 bases between. This CDR3 is built from 13 residues.

The CDR3 nucleotides are TGCGCCAGCAGCCCCACGGCGGGGGGCTTATCGGACGAGCAGTACTTC. Translating it yields CASSPTAGGLSDEQYF. The chain is built from TRBV4-3 and TRBJ2-7; the match to TRBD2 covers 8 bases. V lost 4 bases, J lost 5 bases, and 13 bases stayed unmatched. This CDR3 is 16 amino acids long. Germline loops: CDR1 LGHNA, CDR2 YSLEER.

This sequence joins TRBV27 and TRBJ1-2; D unclear. Deletions cut 3 bases from V and 0 bases from J, with 11 bases between. CDR1 and CDR2 from the germline V gene are MNHEY and SMNVEV (reference sequence). This CDR3 region has 15 residues. CDR3 nucleotides: TGTGCCAGCAGTTTTAGGGAGGCTACTAACTATGGCTACACCTTC. Translation: CASSFREATNYGYTF.

V and J are TRBV11-2 and TRBJ2-3, with 9 bases matching TRBD2. The V segment lost 1 base and the J segment 1 base; nucleotides outside the gene matches: 3. The CDR3 extends over 16 amino acids. Germline CDR1 is SGHAT and CDR2 is FQNNGV. The DNA for the CDR3 is TGTGCCAGCAGCTTAGTTCCTAGCGGGGGCACAGATACGCAGTATTTT. Its protein product is CASSLVPSGGTDTQYF.

The J gene is TRBJ1-1, the V gene TRBV4-3; D may be TRBD1 (5 bases). Per the germline V gene, CDR1 is LGHNA and CDR2 is YSLEER. The V end was cut by 2 bases, the J end by 0 bases, with 13 bases between. This CDR3 contains 16 residues. The CDR3 nucleotides read TGCGCCAGCAGCCAACTTTGGGACTCAATGAACACTGAAGCTTTCTTT. Translated: CASSQLWDSMNTEAFF.

The chain has TRBV2 and TRBJ2-7; D is undetermined. The V end lost 0 bases, the J end lost 7 bases, and 13 bases lay between the germline ends. This CDR3 has 14 residues. The V gene's germline CDR1 is SNHLY and CDR2 FYNNEI. The DNA of the CDR3 is TGTGCCAGCAGTGAAGCAGCCTTTAGTTATGAGCAGTACTTC. It is translated as CASSEAAFSYEQYF.

On this clone: Other DNA sequences in the same sample also yield this CDR3. The chain has TRBV7-8 and TRBJ1-1; 10 nucleotides align to TRBD1. The CDR3 consists of 13 residues. CDR1 is SGHVS and CDR2 is FQNEAQ in the germline V gene. Trimming removed 6 bases from V and 4 bases from J; junction bases left unmatched: 2. CDR3 amino acids: CASSRDRGTEAFF. The CDR3 DNA reads TGTGCCAGCAGTAGGGACAGGGGCACTGAAGCTTTCTTT.

The chain joins TRBV14 to TRBJ1-5; D is undetermined. V was clipped by 3 bases and J by 3 bases, with 9 bases between them. CDR3 size: 14 residues. Germline V lookup: CDR1 SGHDN, CDR2 FVKESK. CDR3 sequence (DNA): TGTGCCAGCAGCCACGACGGCTTCAATCAGCCCCAGCATTTT. Protein: CASSHDGFNQPQHF.

A single count supports this clone. The rearrangement joins TRBV7-9 to TRBJ1-4; 9 nucleotides agree with TRBD1. There are 18 residues in the CDR3. Per the germline V gene, CDR1 is SEHNR and CDR2 is FQNEAQ (reference sequence). V lost 2 bases to trimming and J lost 7 bases; unmatched junction nucleotides: 14. The CDR3, as DNA: TGTGCCAGCAGCTTAAACCTTGCGTGGGGGACAGGGACTGAAAAACTGTTTTTT. This gives the protein CASSLNLAWGTGTEKLFF. Combining the CDR3 with reference TRBV7-9 and TRBJ1-4 gives the whole variable domain DTGVSQNPRHKITKRGQNVTFRCDPISEHNRLYWYRQTLGQGPEFLTYFQNEAQLEKSRLLSDRFSAERPKGSFSTLEIQRTEQGDSAMYLCASSLNLAWGTGTEKLFFGSGTQLSVL.

The chain carries TRBV10-1 and TRBJ2-3, with D possibly called TRBD1 or TRBD2 (5 bases each). Per the germline V gene, CDR1 is WNHNN and CDR2 is SYGVQD (reference sequence). V lost 3 bases, J lost 0 bases, and 10 bases lay in between. The CDR3 has 15 amino acids. The CDR3 loop reads CASSDMRGSTDTQYF. The CDR3 DNA reads TGCGCCAGCAGTGACATGAGGGGAAGCACAGATACGCAGTATTTT.

This clone was observed a single time. The rearrangement joins TRBV18 to TRBJ1-2; possibly TRBD1 for D (5 bases). There are 14 residues in the CDR3. Germline V gene lookup returns CDR1 KGHSH and CDR2 LQKENI. Trimming took off 3 bases at V and 2 bases at J, with 10 bases between the two ends. This CDR3 is CASSPQTDNYGYTF. Here the CDR3 DNA reads TGTGCCAGCTCACCTCAGACAGACAACTATGGCTACACCTTC.

The chain has TRBV12-3 or TRBV12-4 and TRBJ1-1; 7 nucleotides match TRBD1. The CDR3 is 13 residues long. Trimming took 6 bases from V and 4 from J; bases not matched to a gene: 5. The CDR3 DNA is TGTGCCAGCAGCGGACAGGCGATCACTGAAGCTTTCTTT. Translated: CASSGQAITEAFF.

The table lists this clone with a count of one. The V and J genes are TRBV5-5 and TRBJ1-2; D is ambiguous. The germline V gene encodes CDR1 SGHKS and CDR2 YYEKEE (reference sequence). V lost 5 bases and J 4 bases, leaving 18 bases between the germline ends. The CDR3 length is 15 residues. Here the CDR3 DNA reads TGTGCCAGCAGTACCAACTCTGGGCGGACCTATGGCTACACCTTC. Protein: CASSTNSGRTYGYTF.

This chain links TRBV29-1 with TRBJ1-2; a weak D match, TRBD1 (6 bases). Between the trimmed V and J ends, which lost 3 bases and 4 bases, there was a span of 12 bases. CDR3 length: 13 amino acids. Germline V CDR1 and CDR2: SQVTM, ANQGSEA. CDR3 in DNA: TGCAGCGTTGATGGGGGCGTCCGCTATGGCTACACCTTC. Protein sequence: CSVDGGVRYGYTF.

The rearrangement joins TRBV4-1 to TRBJ2-2, with D maybe TRBD2 (5 bases). The CDR3 length is 15 residues. Trimming took 4 bases from V and 2 from J, leaving 11 bases between them. Germline CDR1 is MGHRA and CDR2 is YSYEKL. The CDR3 bases are TGCGCCAGCAGCCGTGGACTCGCAAACACCGGGGAGCTGTTTTTT. Its protein is CASSRGLANTGELFF.

This chain connects TRBV7-6 to TRBJ2-3; D not resolved. Germline V gene lookup returns CDR1 SGHVS and CDR2 FNYEAQ. Trimming took off 3 bases at V and 5 bases at J, with 12 bases between the two ends. CDR3 length: 14 amino acids. CDR3 in amino acids: CASSLRTNGDTQYF. The CDR3 nucleotides read TGTGCCAGCAGCTTGCGCACGAACGGAGATACGCAGTATTTT.

Notes on this clone: The same CDR3 also results from other DNA sequences found in this sample. This sequence joins TRBV6-1 and TRBJ1-1; D possibly corresponds to TRBD1 (5 bases). Germline loops: CDR1 MNHNS, CDR2 SASEGT. CDR3 length equals 13 residues. The germline V and J ends were trimmed by 1 base and 5 bases, with 8 bases remaining between them. Here the CDR3 reads CASSEVGETEAFF. DNA of the CDR3: TGTGCCAGCAGTGAAGTGGGGGAGACTGAAGCTTTCTTT.